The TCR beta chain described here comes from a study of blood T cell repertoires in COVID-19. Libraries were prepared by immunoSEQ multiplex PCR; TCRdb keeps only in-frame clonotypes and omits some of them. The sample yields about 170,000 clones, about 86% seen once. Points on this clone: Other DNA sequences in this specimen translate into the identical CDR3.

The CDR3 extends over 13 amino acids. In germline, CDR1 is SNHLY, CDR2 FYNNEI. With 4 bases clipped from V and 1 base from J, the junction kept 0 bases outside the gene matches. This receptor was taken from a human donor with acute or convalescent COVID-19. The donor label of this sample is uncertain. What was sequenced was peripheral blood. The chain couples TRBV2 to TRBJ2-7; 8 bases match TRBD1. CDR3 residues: CASSGTGSYEQYF. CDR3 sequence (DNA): TGTGCCAGCAGTGGGACAGGGTCCTACGAGCAGTACTTC. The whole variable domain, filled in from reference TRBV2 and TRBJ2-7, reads EPEVTQTPSHQVTQMGQEVILRCVPISNHLYFYWYRQILGQKVEFLVSFYNNEISEKSEIFDDQFSVERPDGSNFTLKIRSTKLEDSAMYFCASSGTGSYEQYFGPGTRLTVT.